Described below is a single TCR beta chain sequence and its context. This table comes from immunoSEQ multiplex PCR, and its TCRdb copy is limited to in-frame clones, with some not included. Of about 380,000 clones in the sample, over 65% were seen once. The sample belongs to a study of blood T cell repertoires in COVID-19. Study-level information: COVID-19 samples collected from the United States, Italy and Spain covered acute and convalescent phases.

The V gene's germline CDR1 is MDHEN and CDR2 SYDVKM. V dropped 3 bases and J dropped 0 bases, with 9 bases sitting between them. The CDR3 loop spans 15 amino acids. Specimen: peripheral blood. The chain employs TRBV28 and TRBJ2-1; a possible D gene is TRBD2 (5 bases). This TCR was recovered from a human donor with acute or convalescent COVID-19. The donor label of this sample is uncertain. The CDR3 DNA follows: TGTGCCAGCAGTTTGGTGGAGGACTCCTACAATGAGCAGTTCTTC. This encodes CASSLVEDSYNEQFF.